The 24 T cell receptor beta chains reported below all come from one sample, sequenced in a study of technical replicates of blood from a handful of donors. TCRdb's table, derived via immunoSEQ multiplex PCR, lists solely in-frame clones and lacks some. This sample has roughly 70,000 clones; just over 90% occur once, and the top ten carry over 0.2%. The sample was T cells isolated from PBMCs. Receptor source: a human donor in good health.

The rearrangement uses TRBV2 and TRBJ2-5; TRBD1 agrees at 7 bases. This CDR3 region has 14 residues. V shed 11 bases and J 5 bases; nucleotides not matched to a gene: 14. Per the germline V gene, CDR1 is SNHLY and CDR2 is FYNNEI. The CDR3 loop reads CAYEFRDRVETQYF. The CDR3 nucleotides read TGTGCCTACGAGTTTCGCGACAGGGTTGAGACCCAGTACTTC. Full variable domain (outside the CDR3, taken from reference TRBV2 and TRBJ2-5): EPEVTQTPSHQVTQMGQEVILRCVPISNHLYFYWYRQILGQKVEFLVSFYNNEISEKSEIFDDQFSVERPDGSNFTLKIRSTKLEDSAMYFCAYEFRDRVETQYFGPGTRLLVL.

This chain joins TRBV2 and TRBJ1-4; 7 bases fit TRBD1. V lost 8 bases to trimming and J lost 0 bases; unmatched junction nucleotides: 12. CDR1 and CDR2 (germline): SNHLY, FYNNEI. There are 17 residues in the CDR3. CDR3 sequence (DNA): TGTGCCAGCGCTCAGGGGGGATTTATTGCAACTAATGAAAAACTGTTTTTT. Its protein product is CASAQGGFIATNEKLFF.

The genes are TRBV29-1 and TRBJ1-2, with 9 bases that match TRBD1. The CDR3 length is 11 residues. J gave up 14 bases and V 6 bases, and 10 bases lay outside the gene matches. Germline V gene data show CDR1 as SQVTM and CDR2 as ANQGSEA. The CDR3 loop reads CSVESEDRGTF. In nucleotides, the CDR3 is TGCAGCGTCGAGAGTGAGGACAGGGGTACCTTC.

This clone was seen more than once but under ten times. DNA for the CDR3: TGTGCCAGCAGCCGAGACACTGGCTACACCTTC. This translates into CASSRDTGYTF. This chain uses TRBV7-9 with TRBJ1-2; D is uncertain. Trimming removed 5 bases at V and 7 bases at J, with 8 bases between. This CDR3 is 11 amino acids long. Germline assignment: CDR1 SEHNR and CDR2 FQNEAQ (reference sequence).

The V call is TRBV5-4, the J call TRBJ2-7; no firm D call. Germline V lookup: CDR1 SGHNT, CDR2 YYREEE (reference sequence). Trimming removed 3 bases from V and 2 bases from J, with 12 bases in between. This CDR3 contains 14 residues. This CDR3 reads CASSSRTSTYEQYF. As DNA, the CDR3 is TGTGCCAGCAGCTCCCGTACGAGCACCTACGAGCAGTACTTC.

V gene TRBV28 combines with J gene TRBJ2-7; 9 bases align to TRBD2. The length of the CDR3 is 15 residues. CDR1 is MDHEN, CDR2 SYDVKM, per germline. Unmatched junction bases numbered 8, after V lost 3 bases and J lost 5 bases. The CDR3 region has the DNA TGTGCCAGCAGTTTTTCTAGCGGGGTACCTAACGAGCAGTACTTC. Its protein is CASSFSSGVPNEQYF.

The CDR3 loop reads CASNPGRQETQYF. The CDR3 coding sequence is TGTGCCAGCAATCCCGGCAGGCAAGAGACCCAGTACTTC. This chain connects TRBV6-5 to TRBJ2-5; D unresolved. The V and J ends lost 7 bases and 2 bases respectively, with 11 bases between them. Per germline, CDR1 MNHEY and CDR2 SVGAGI. The CDR3 runs to 13 residues.

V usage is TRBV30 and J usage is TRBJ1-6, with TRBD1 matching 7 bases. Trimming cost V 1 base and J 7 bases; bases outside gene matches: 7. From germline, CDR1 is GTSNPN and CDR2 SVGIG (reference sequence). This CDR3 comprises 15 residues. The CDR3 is CAWSGPGTVNSPLHF. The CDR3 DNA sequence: TGTGCCTGGAGTGGTCCGGGGACAGTAAATTCACCCCTCCACTTT.

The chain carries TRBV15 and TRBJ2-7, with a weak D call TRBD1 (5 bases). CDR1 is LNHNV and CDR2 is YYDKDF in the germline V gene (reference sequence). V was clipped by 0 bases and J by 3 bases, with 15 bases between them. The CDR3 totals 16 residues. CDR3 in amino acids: CATSRDPRTSDYEQYF. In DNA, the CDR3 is TGTGCCACCAGCAGAGATCCACGGACATCGGACTACGAGCAGTACTTC.

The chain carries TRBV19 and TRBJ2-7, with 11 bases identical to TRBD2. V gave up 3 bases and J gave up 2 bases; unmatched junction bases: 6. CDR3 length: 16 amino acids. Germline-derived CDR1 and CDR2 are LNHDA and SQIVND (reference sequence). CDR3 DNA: TGTGCCAGTAGTATGCAACTAGCGGGGGATACCTACGAGCAGTACTTC. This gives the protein CASSMQLAGDTYEQYF.

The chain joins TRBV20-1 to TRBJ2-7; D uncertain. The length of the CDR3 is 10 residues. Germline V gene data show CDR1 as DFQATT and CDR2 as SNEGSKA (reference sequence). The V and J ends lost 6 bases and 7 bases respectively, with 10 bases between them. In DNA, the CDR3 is TGCAGTGCCAGCCAGCGAGAGCAGTACTTC. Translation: CSASQREQYF.

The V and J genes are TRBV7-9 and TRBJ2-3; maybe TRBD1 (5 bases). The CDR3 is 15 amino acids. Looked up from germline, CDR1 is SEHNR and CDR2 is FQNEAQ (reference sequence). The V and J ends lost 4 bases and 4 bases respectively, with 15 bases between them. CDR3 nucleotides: TGTGCCAGCAGCTCTTGGGCAGGGATTGCAGATACGCAGTATTTT. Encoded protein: CASSSWAGIADTQYF.

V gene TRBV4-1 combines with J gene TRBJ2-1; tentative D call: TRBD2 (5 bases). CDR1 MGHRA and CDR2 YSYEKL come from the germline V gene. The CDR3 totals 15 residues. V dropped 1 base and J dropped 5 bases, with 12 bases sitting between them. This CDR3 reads CASSQVVMGDNEQFF. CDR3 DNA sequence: TGCGCCAGCAGCCAAGTGGTGATGGGAGACAATGAGCAGTTCTTC.

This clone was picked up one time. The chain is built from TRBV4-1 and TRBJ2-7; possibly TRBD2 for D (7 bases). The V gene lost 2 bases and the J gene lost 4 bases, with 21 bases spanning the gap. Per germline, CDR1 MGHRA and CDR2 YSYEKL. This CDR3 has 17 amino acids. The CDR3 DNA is TGCGCCAGCAGCCAACAGCCTGGGGAGGGGGGCGATTACGAGCAGTACTTC. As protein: CASSQQPGEGGDYEQYF.

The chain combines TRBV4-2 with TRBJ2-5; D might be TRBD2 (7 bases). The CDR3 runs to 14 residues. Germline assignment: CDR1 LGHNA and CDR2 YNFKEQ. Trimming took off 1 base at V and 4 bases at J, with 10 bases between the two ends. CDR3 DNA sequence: TGTGCCAGCAGCCAAGGGGGGGGCGGAGAGACCCAGTACTTC. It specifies CASSQGGGGETQYF.

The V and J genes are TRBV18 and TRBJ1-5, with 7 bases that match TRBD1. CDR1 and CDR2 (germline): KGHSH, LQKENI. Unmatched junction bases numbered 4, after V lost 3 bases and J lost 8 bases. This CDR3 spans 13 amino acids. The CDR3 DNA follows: TGTGCCAGCTCACCGGGAGACAGGGAGCCCCAGCATTTT. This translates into CASSPGDREPQHF.

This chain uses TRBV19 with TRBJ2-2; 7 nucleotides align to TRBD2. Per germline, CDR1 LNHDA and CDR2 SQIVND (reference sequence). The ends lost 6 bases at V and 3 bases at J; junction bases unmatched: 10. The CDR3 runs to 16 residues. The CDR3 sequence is CASSPLSSGYTGELFF. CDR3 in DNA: TGTGCCAGTAGCCCTTTGTCTAGCGGATACACCGGGGAGCTGTTTTTT.

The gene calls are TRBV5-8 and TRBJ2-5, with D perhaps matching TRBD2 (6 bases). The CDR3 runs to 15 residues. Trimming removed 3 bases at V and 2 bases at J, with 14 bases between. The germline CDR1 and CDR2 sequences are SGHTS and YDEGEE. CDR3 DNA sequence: TGTGCCAGCAGCTGGGGGTACGCGGGGCAAGAGACCCAGTACTTC. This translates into CASSWGYAGQETQYF. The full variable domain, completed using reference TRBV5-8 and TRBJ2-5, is EAGVTQSPTHLIKTRGQQATLRCSPISGHTSVYWYQQALGLGLQFLLWYDEGEERNRGNFPPRFSGRQFPNYSSELNVNALELEDSALYLCASSWGYAGQETQYFGPGTRLLVL.

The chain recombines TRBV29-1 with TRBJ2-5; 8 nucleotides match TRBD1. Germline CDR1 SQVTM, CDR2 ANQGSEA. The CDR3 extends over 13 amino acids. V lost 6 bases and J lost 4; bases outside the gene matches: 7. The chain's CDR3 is CSVPRGRRETQYF. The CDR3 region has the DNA TGCAGCGTGCCCAGGGGGCGGAGAGAGACCCAGTACTTC.

In DNA, the CDR3 is TGTGCCAGCAGTCGGGACAGGGTTGGTACTGAAGCTTTCTTT. This translates into CASSRDRVGTEAFF. The gene calls are TRBV2 and TRBJ1-1; 9 positions match TRBD1. This CDR3 comprises 14 residues. J gave up 5 bases and V 5 bases, and 6 bases lay outside the gene matches. From germline, CDR1 is SNHLY and CDR2 FYNNEI.

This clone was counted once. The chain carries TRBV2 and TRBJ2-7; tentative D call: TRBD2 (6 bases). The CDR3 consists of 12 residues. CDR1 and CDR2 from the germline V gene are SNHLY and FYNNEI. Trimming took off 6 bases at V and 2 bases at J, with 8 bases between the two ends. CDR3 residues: CASRRGTYEQYF. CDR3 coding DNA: TGTGCCAGCAGACGGGGGACCTACGAGCAGTACTTC.

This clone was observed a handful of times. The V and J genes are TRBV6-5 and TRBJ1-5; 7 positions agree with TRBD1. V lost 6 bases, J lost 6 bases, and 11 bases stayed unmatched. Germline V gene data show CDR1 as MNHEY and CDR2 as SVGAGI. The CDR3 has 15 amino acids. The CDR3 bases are TGTGCCAGCAGCGTCGACAGGGCGATGACTCAGCCCCAGCATTTT. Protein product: CASSVDRAMTQPQHF.

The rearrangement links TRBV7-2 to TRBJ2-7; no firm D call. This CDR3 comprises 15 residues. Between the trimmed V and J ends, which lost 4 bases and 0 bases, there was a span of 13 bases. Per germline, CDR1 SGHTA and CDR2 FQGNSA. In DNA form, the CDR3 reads TGTGCCAGCAGCTCCTACCTAGGAAGCTCCTACGAGCAGTACTTC. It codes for CASSSYLGSSYEQYF.

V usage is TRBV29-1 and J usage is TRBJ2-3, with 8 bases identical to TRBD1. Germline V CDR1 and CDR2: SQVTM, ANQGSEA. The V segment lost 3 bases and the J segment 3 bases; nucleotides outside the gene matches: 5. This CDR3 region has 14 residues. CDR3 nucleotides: TGCAGCGTTGACAGGGGGCGGGTGACAGATACGCAGTATTTT. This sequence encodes CSVDRGRVTDTQYF.